Each of the 14 T cell receptor beta chains below was sequenced from the same sample in a study of CD8 T cells in Susac syndrome. After extraction with the RNeasy kit, about 0.5 to 1 ug of the RNA was reverse transcribed using random hexamers. MiXCR, applied by TCRdb to the immunoSEQ multiplex PCR reads, yields one record per CDR3 protein. There are just over 150,000 distinct CDR3 sequences in the sample; 85% to 95% occur only once, and 0.16% lies in the top ten. Source material: CD4+ T cells from PBMCs. The source of these receptors is a human donor with Susac syndrome.

The chain combines TRBV9 with TRBJ1-2; a possible D gene is TRBD1 (5 bases). Germline V CDR1 and CDR2: SGDLS, YYNGEE. The CDR3 is 15 amino acids. Trimming stripped 3 bases from V and 6 bases from J, with 18 bases between. For the CDR3, the DNA is TGTGCCAGCAGCGCCTCCACGGGGCGGTCGAATGGCTACACCTTC. It specifies CASSASTGRSNGYTF.

The chain recombines TRBV20-1 with TRBJ1-1; a possible D gene is TRBD1 (5 bases). Germline CDR1 DFQATT, CDR2 SNEGSKA (reference sequence). The germline V and J ends were trimmed by 1 base and 0 bases, with 12 bases remaining between them. CDR3 length: 15 amino acids. The CDR3 here is CSARGSRVLNTEAFF. DNA for the CDR3: TGCAGTGCTAGAGGGTCCAGGGTCCTGAACACTGAAGCTTTCTTT.

In this sample, this clonotype turned up once. This chain uses TRBV29-1 with TRBJ2-3, with 9 bases identical to TRBD1. CDR3 length: 12 residues. Germline V CDR1 and CDR2: SQVTM, ANQGSEA. The V segment lost 7 bases and the J segment 6 bases; nucleotides outside the gene matches: 5. The CDR3 sequence is CSEGTGTDTQYF. The CDR3 coding sequence is TGCAGCGAGGGGACAGGGACGGATACGCAGTATTTT.

The rearrangement joins TRBV19 to TRBJ2-3, with 7 bases aligning to TRBD2. Trimming at V came to 7 bases and at J to 2 bases, leaving 3 bases not matched to a gene. The CDR3 contains 13 residues. Per the germline V gene, CDR1 is LNHDA and CDR2 is SQIVND (reference sequence). The DNA for the CDR3 is TGTGCCAGTAAGCGGGACTACACAGATACGCAGTATTTT. Translating gives CASKRDYTDTQYF.

The CDR3 region is CATSRRGGEAFF. CDR3 nucleotides: TGTGCCACCAGCAGACGGGGTGGTGAAGCTTTCTTT. J is TRBJ1-1 and V is TRBV15; no clear D gene. The CDR3 has 12 amino acids. Germline CDR1 reads LNHNV; CDR2 reads YYDKDF (reference sequence). Trimming took 2 bases from V and 7 from J, leaving 8 bases between them.

Only one count was recorded for this clonotype. CDR3 DNA: TGCAGCGCCCTACTCGACAGGGGTAAAAGTTTGAACACTGAAGCTTTCTTT. Amino acid sequence: CSALLDRGKSLNTEAFF. The chain joins TRBV29-1 to TRBJ1-1, with TRBD1 identical over 8 bases. Germline lookup yields CDR1 SQVTM and CDR2 ANQGSEA. Trimming cost V 7 bases and J 0 bases; bases outside gene matches: 16. This CDR3 region has 17 residues.

J is TRBJ1-3 and V is TRBV29-1; D remains ambiguous. Trimming shortened V by 4 bases and J by 6 bases, and 13 bases separated the two germline ends. The CDR3 covers 13 residues. Per germline, CDR1 SQVTM and CDR2 ANQGSEA. The CDR3 sequence is CSVGIDAENTIYF. The CDR3 DNA is TGCAGCGTTGGTATCGATGCTGAAAACACCATATATTTT.

The gene calls are TRBV18 and TRBJ2-1, with TRBD1 as a possible D gene (6 bases). Trimming left V 1 base short and J 7 bases short, with 8 bases between. This CDR3 spans 13 amino acids. The germline gives CDR1 KGHSH, CDR2 LQKENI. CDR3 protein: CASSPQGGNEQFF. The CDR3 DNA reads TGTGCCAGCTCACCACAAGGGGGAAATGAGCAGTTCTTC.

V usage is TRBV9 and J usage is TRBJ2-1; no reliable D call. This CDR3 comprises 14 residues. V lost 5 bases and J lost 2, with 11 bases in between. Germline CDR1 and CDR2: SGDLS and YYNGEE. The CDR3 bases are TGTGCCAGCAGTCCCGTAGGCCCCTACAATGAGCAGTTCTTC. It specifies CASSPVGPYNEQFF.

This clonotype was seen only once. V gene TRBV29-1 combines with J gene TRBJ1-2; a possible D gene is TRBD1 (5 bases). The CDR3 extends over 10 amino acids. With 5 bases removed from V and 6 bases from J, the gap between germline ends came to 7 bases. The germline gives CDR1 SQVTM, CDR2 ANQGSEA. CDR3 in amino acids: CSVSRDGYTF. CDR3 DNA: TGCAGCGTTTCCAGGGATGGCTACACCTTC.

The rearrangement links TRBV7-2 to TRBJ2-5, with a tentative D call TRBD2 (7 bases). The germline gives CDR1 SGHTA, CDR2 FQGNSA. This CDR3 comprises 13 residues. The ends were cut back, 5 bases at V and 4 bases at J, with 11 bases in the middle. The CDR3 is CASSVRGGETQYF. The CDR3 region has the DNA TGTGCCAGCAGCGTTAGGGGGGGAGAGACCCAGTACTTC.

This chain connects TRBV4-3 to TRBJ2-5; 7 bases match TRBD1. V shed 0 bases, J shed 2 bases, and the junction held 3 bases outside the gene matches. Germline loops: CDR1 LGHNA, CDR2 YSLEER. The CDR3 covers 15 residues. The CDR3 region has the DNA TGCGCCAGCAGCCAAGAGACAGGGCGGCAAGAGACCCAGTACTTC. Amino acid sequence: CASSQETGRQETQYF.

The chain is built from TRBV6-5 and TRBJ2-7, with D unresolved. Trimming removed 7 bases at V and 0 bases at J, with 13 bases between. Germline V gives CDR1 MNHEY, CDR2 SVGAGI. The CDR3 is 14 residues long. As DNA, the CDR3 is TGTGCCAGCACGAAAAGTAGAGTCTCCTACGAGCAGTACTTC. It yields the protein CASTKSRVSYEQYF.

This clonotype has just one count. J is TRBJ1-5 and V is TRBV18; D gene ambiguous. V lost 5 bases, J lost 5 bases, and 13 bases lay in between. The germline V gene has CDR1 KGHSH and CDR2 LQKENI. This CDR3 has 14 residues. The CDR3 sequence: CASSSGGVDQPQHF. The CDR3, as DNA: TGTGCCAGCTCATCGGGTGGCGTGGATCAGCCCCAGCATTTT. The full variable domain, completed using reference TRBV18 and TRBJ1-5, is NAGVMQNPRHLVRRRGQEARLRCSPMKGHSHVYWYRQLPEEGLKFMVYLQKENIIDESGMPKERFSAEFPKEGPSILRIQQVVRGDSAAYFCASSSGGVDQPQHFGDGTRLSIL.